What follows are 10 T cell receptor beta chains derived from one specimen sequenced in a study of CD8+ T cells in alopecia areata. Treatment indicated: oral pan-JAK inhibitor, 5-10 mg twice daily. Reverse transcribed after extraction, RNA yielded cDNA as the sequencing template. Generated by immunoSEQ multiplex PCR, the TCRdb table keeps only in-frame clones and is missing some. The repertoire holds approximately 170,000 clones, with 60% to 70% as singletons. The input for sequencing was CD4+ T cells sorted from blood, taken at week 4, from a patient treated with tofacitinib. The receptors originated from a human donor with alopecia areata.

This sequence joins TRBV5-1 and TRBJ2-1; 8 positions agree with TRBD1. This CDR3 spans 16 amino acids. The germline CDR1 and CDR2 sequences are SGHRS and YFSETQ. With V trimmed by 0 bases and J by 5 bases, 7 bases remained unmatched. CDR3 sequence (DNA): TGCGCCAGCAGCTTGGTTACAGGGGGAGTGGACAATGAGCAGTTCTTC. This translates into CASSLVTGGVDNEQFF.

V and J are TRBV5-1 and TRBJ2-7; 7 nucleotides match TRBD2. The V segment lost 4 bases and the J segment 2 bases; nucleotides outside the gene matches: 12. This CDR3 contains 16 residues. In germline, CDR1 is SGHRS, CDR2 YFSETQ. The CDR3 nucleotides are TGCGCCAGCAGCCCATGGACTAGTTGGGGCCCCTACGAGCAGTACTTC. Its protein is CASSPWTSWGPYEQYF.

This clone has just a few counts. The chain links TRBV30 to TRBJ1-1; 11 nucleotides align to TRBD1. The germline V gene has CDR1 GTSNPN and CDR2 SVGIG (reference sequence). V lost 7 bases and J lost 6; bases outside the gene matches: 10. This CDR3 comprises 14 residues. The CDR3 DNA is TGTGCCTCCGAAGAGGGACAGGGGGTATCTGAAGCTTTCTTT. Amino acids: CASEEGQGVSEAFF.

The sample holds one count of this clone. The gene calls are TRBV7-2 and TRBJ2-1, with D hard to call. V was trimmed by 1 base and J by 0 bases, leaving 13 bases between them. The CDR3 is 17 amino acids. Germline CDR1 SGHTA, CDR2 FQGNSA. CDR3 bases: TGTGCCAGCAGCTTAGTAGCCGGGTCCAGCTCCTACAATGAGCAGTTCTTC. Protein: CASSLVAGSSSYNEQFF.

The V and J genes are TRBV5-4 and TRBJ2-1, with TRBD2 matching over 7 bases. Germline CDR1 is SGHNT and CDR2 is YYREEE (reference sequence). The ends lost 0 bases at V and 2 bases at J; junction bases unmatched: 2. This CDR3 has 15 residues. The CDR3 sequence: CASSLGLAAYNEQFF. DNA for the CDR3: TGTGCCAGCAGCTTGGGGCTAGCGGCCTACAATGAGCAGTTCTTC.

This chain joins TRBV5-1 and TRBJ2-3, with a weak D call TRBD2 (5 bases). V lost 3 bases and J 7 bases, leaving 21 bases between the germline ends. This CDR3 has 16 residues. CDR1 and CDR2 from the germline V gene are SGHRS and YFSETQ. CDR3 sequence (DNA): TGCGCCAGCAGCTCCCCGGGGAGAAGCAGCGCCAATACGCAGTATTTT. The encoded protein is CASSSPGRSSANTQYF.

The J gene is TRBJ2-6, the V gene TRBV11-2; D unresolved. CDR3 length equals 15 residues. The germline V gene encodes CDR1 SGHAT and CDR2 FQNNGV. V was trimmed by 1 base and J by 2 bases, leaving 6 bases between them. The CDR3: CASSLAPTGANVLTF. In DNA, the CDR3 is TGTGCCAGCAGCTTAGCTCCGACTGGGGCCAACGTCCTGACTTTC.

The chain employs TRBV5-1 and TRBJ2-1; 7 bases match TRBD2. CDR1 is SGHRS, CDR2 YFSETQ, per germline. V shed 0 bases and J 4 bases; nucleotides not matched to a gene: 7. This CDR3 has 16 residues. CDR3 sequence reads: CASSLVAGTTYNEQFF. For the CDR3, the DNA is TGCGCCAGCAGCTTGGTTGCCGGGACTACTTACAATGAGCAGTTCTTC. The complete variable domain, with remaining parts taken from reference TRBV5-1 and TRBJ2-1, reads KAGVTQTPRYLIKTRGQQVTLSCSPISGHRSVSWYQQTPGQGLQFLFEYFSETQRNKGNFPGRFSGRQFSNSRSEMNVSTLELGDSALYLCASSLVAGTTYNEQFFGPGTRLTVL.

The rearrangement joins TRBV7-2 to TRBJ2-1; 8 nucleotides line up with TRBD2. The V and J ends lost 5 bases and 0 bases, in that order; junction bases with no gene match: 12. The germline V gene encodes CDR1 SGHTA and CDR2 FQGNSA. This CDR3 spans 18 amino acids. CDR3 bases: TGTGCCAGCAGCCCGGCCCCCGGGAGGGGAAGCTCCTACAATGAGCAGTTCTTC. It encodes CASSPAPGRGSSYNEQFF.

This clone was seen only once. The rearrangement links TRBV21-1 to TRBJ1-2. TRBV21-1 is designated a pseudogene. CDR3 size: 13 residues. Here the CDR3 DNA reads TGTGCCAGCAGCAGCGGGGAGGAGGAAGGCTACACCTTC. It codes for CASSSGEEEGYTF.